The rows below give T cell receptor beta chains drawn from one sample of a study of T-cell memory formation after mild COVID-19. One entry per CDR3 protein results from TCRdb running MiXCR on the 5' RACE reads. The repertoire consists of about 500,000 distinct CDR3 sequences, with around 20% occurring once and the leading ten covering around 13%. The specimen was PBMCs or a T cell subset sorted from them (not recorded which). The source of these receptors is an adult woman who had mild COVID-19 (a few samples of this study predate the infection). Cell type and time point are not known. The CDR3 runs from the conserved cysteine through the conserved F or W. The order of the fields is CDR3 protein, J gene, clone size, V gene. Where a row states a size, it is once, few, many or the class of an expanded clone; other rows omit it.

cdr3_aa: CASSPGTGGSTEAFF
j_call: TRBJ1-1
clone_size: few
v_call: TRBV6-2/TRBV6-3

cdr3_aa: CASSQSDRVRYGYTF
j_call: TRBJ1-2
clone_size: .
v_call: TRBV3-1

cdr3_aa: CATDRQGGETQYF
j_call: TRBJ2-5
clone_size: .
v_call: TRBV15

cdr3_aa: CASSLIGQGNYGYTF
j_call: TRBJ1-2
clone_size: once
v_call: TRBV12-3/TRBV12-4

cdr3_aa: CSATGQDTSSGNTIYF
j_call: TRBJ1-3
clone_size: .
v_call: TRBV20-1

cdr3_aa: CASSPQGGEGYEQYF
j_call: TRBJ2-7
clone_size: .
v_call: TRBV7-3

cdr3_aa: CASSQDFGQGFSYNEKLFF
j_call: TRBJ1-4
clone_size: .
v_call: TRBV4-1

cdr3_aa: CASSLHASNQPQHF
j_call: TRBJ1-5
clone_size: few
v_call: TRBV4-2

cdr3_aa: CASTQTGTSGPEVF
j_call: TRBJ2-1
clone_size: few
v_call: TRBV12-3/TRBV12-4

cdr3_aa: CSVGKGLDEQYF
j_call: TRBJ2-7
clone_size: .
v_call: TRBV29-1

cdr3_aa: CASSPRRSYEQYF
j_call: TRBJ2-7
clone_size: few
v_call: TRBV6-5

cdr3_aa: CSVRTGPSSQPQHF
j_call: TRBJ1-5
clone_size: few
v_call: TRBV29-1

cdr3_aa: CASSDDELAGGLSYNEQFF
j_call: TRBJ2-1
clone_size: many
v_call: TRBV5-1

cdr3_aa: CASSEDRSGNYEQYF
j_call: TRBJ2-7
clone_size: few
v_call: TRBV2

cdr3_aa: CATSDLLAGPGEQFF
j_call: TRBJ2-1
clone_size: few
v_call: TRBV24-1

cdr3_aa: CASSRHLNTEAFF
j_call: TRBJ1-1
clone_size: few
v_call: TRBV12-3/TRBV12-4

cdr3_aa: CATSDPGLSRGSYNEQFF
j_call: TRBJ2-1
clone_size: few
v_call: TRBV24-1

cdr3_aa: CASTDFGTANSSPYEQYF
j_call: TRBJ2-7
clone_size: .
v_call: TRBV12-3/TRBV12-4

cdr3_aa: CASSPSGNHYEQYF
j_call: TRBJ2-7
clone_size: .
v_call: TRBV9

cdr3_aa: CASSFHGMNTEAFF
j_call: TRBJ1-1
clone_size: .
v_call: TRBV27

cdr3_aa: CASSDRGNQPQHF
j_call: TRBJ1-5
clone_size: many
v_call: TRBV27

cdr3_aa: CASSLGTGRDYGYTF
j_call: TRBJ1-2
clone_size: .
v_call: TRBV5-1

cdr3_aa: CASSIRDGDYEQYF
j_call: TRBJ2-7
clone_size: .
v_call: TRBV5-4

cdr3_aa: CASSLNIGPGGEAFF
j_call: TRBJ1-1
clone_size: .
v_call: TRBV13

cdr3_aa: CASSQDPGYEAFF
j_call: TRBJ1-1
clone_size: .
v_call: TRBV4-1